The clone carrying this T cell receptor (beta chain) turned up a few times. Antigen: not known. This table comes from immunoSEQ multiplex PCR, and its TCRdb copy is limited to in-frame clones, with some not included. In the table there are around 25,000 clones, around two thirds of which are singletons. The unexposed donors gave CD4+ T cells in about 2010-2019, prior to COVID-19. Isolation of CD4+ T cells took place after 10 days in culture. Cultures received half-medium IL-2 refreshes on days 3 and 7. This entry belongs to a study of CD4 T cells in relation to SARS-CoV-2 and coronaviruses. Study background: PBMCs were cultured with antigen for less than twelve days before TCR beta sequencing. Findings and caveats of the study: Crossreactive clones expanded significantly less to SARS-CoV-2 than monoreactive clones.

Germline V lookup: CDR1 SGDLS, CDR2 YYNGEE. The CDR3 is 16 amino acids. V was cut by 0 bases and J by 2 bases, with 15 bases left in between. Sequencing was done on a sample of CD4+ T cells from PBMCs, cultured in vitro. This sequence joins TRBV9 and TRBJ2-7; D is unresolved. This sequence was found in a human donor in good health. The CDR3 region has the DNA TGTGCCAGCAGCGTAGAGGCGGCATCCCGTCCCTACGAGCAGTACTTC. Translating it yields CASSVEAASRPYEQYF. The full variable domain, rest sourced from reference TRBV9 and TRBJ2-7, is DSGVTQTPKHLITATGQRVTLRCSPRSGDLSVYWYQQSLDQGLQFLIQYYNGEERAKGNILERFSAQQFPDLHSELNLSSLELGDSALYFCASSVEAASRPYEQYFGPGTRLTVT.